Sequencing of this T cell receptor (beta chain) was carried out in a study of PD-1 blockade in classical Hodgkin lymphoma (dated by TCRdb to the early 2020s). The study in broad terms: Nivolumab dosing was 3 mg/kg intravenously every 2 weeks, continuing until either disease progression or unacceptable toxicity. The study used CyTOF and TCR beta sequencing to define a peripheral blood immune signature of response to PD-1 blockade in classical Hodgkin lymphoma. The paper as a whole reports these results and caveats: Only a single clinical trial cohort was studied, and what caused the repertoire differences, possibly disease activity or prior therapy, remained undefined. Trial patients with a complete response had baseline diversity similar to that of newly diagnosed patients, while partial responders and progressors had significantly lower diversity. Baseline TCR diversity was reported to be lower in newly diagnosed patients than in healthy donors, and even lower in relapsed/refractory patients. Patients starting nivolumab less than 1 year after ASCT had lower diversity and were excluded from later analyses to avoid confounding by immune reconstitution. By C4D1, a significant rise was seen in CD4+ TCR diversity but not in CD8+ TCR diversity (p=0.0027 vs p=0.16), and the rise was most apparent among complete responders (p=0.02).

Genomic DNA was isolated using the Qiagen DNeasy kit from unsorted PBMCs as well as from negatively selected CD4+ and CD8+ fractions. Amplification of TCR beta CDR3 regions was done by immunoSEQ multiplex PCR with primers that anneal to V and J segments. A synthetic immune receptor repertoire was used to minimize amplification bias, and remaining bias was computationally removed after sequencing. The original pipeline was this. Repertoire diversity was quantified as the Shannon entropy index using custom Python scripts. The unsorted, CD4+ and CD8+ repertoires were each analyzed separately, with the exception of combined analyses, where CD4+ and CD8+ sequences were merged in silico. A clone was considered expanded if an increase in frequency of at least 2-fold after treatment relative to C1D1 was found, and a pseudocount of 0.5 was applied to clones undetected at baseline. Singleton clones were defined as clones with 0 or 1 copy at C1D1, and non-singleton clones were defined as clones with 2 or more copies. Clones expanded in unsorted samples were assigned a CD4+, CD8+ or unknown annotation through matching of protein sequences in sorted samples from the same patient. Wilcoxon tests on paired samples were used to test changes in diversity from C1D1 to C4D1. TCRdb took over this immuneACCESS table, retaining in-frame rearrangements with V and J assigned. Such tables are incomplete; in checked studies, under half of the missing clones stem from an unresolved V gene, and the remainder is unexplained. The V and J calls and clone size were taken over from that table, and D and trimming were inferred from the DNA. The sample profile shows 43,000 or so clones; around 70% of them were found once. The ten top clones hold roughly 9.6% of the sample.

In the paper's terms, the time point label means: cycle 1 day 1 (C1D1), immediately before nivolumab initiation. All trial patients had relapsed after autologous stem cell transplantation, with cohorts A, B and C differing in prior brentuximab vedotin exposure. The trial cohort included fewer than 65 patients with relapsed/refractory classical Hodgkin lymphoma, and each patient had a best overall response of complete response, partial response or progressive disease. Trial patients were treated with single-agent nivolumab in the multi-cohort phase II CheckMate 205 trial. An independent review committee assessed best overall response by applying the 2007 International Working Group response criteria. Trial PBMCs were obtained immediately prior to nivolumab initiation (C1D1) and on therapy at cycle 2 day 1 and cycle 4 day 1. Peripheral blood was collected in 8 mL Vacutainer Cell Preparation Tubes, from which PBMCs were isolated by centrifugation and then cryopreserved.

V and J are truncated by 6 bases and 7 bases respectively, leaving an intervening sequence of 10 bases. Sequences SNHLY (CDR1) and FYNNEI (CDR2) are obtained from the germline V gene. Inclusive of the bounding cysteine and phenylalanine, the CDR3 is 11 residues long. Only the CDR3 region is kept as DNA, spanning 33 bases read in frame from base 1. About this clone: Its antigen is currently not known. There are no base qualities to consult, and no much larger clone falls within one base.

The sample consisted of peripheral blood mononuclear cells (PBMCs), taken at baseline. This sequence was found in a human donor with classical Hodgkin lymphoma. The sequence links TRBV2 to TRBJ2-7; a tentative D call is TRBD2 (6 bases match). Read as DNA, the sequence is TGTGCCAGCAGGCGGGAAAGGGAGCAGTACTTC. Its coded protein is CASRREREQYF.